This T cell receptor (beta chain) is drawn from a study of T cell changes during pregnancy in multiple sclerosis. Generated by immunoSEQ multiplex PCR, the TCRdb table keeps only in-frame clones and is missing some. The sample lists under 110,000 clones, 80% to 95% seen once, with around 3.1% in the top ten. CDR1 is SGHDT and CDR2 is YYEEEE in the germline V gene. The V segment lost 3 bases and the J segment 4 bases; nucleotides outside the gene matches: 5. CDR3 size: 16 residues. The rearrangement uses TRBV5-6 and TRBJ2-1; 12 bases match TRBD2. The sequences come from peripheral blood, collected in the second trimester of pregnancy. The receptor comes from a female donor with multiple sclerosis, enrolled in a pregnancy study. In DNA, the CDR3 is TGTGCCAGCAGCTACCAGACTAGCGGGAGTTACAATGAGCAGTTCTTC. This codes for CASSYQTSGSYNEQFF.